This T cell receptor (beta chain) was sequenced for a study of blood T cell repertoires in COVID-19. Clones were read by immunoSEQ multiplex PCR, and TCRdb kept only the in-frame ones, dropping some. This sample yields roughly 500,000 clones, of which 75% to 90% are seen a single time; roughly 8% belongs to the top ten. Germline V gene sequence: CDR1 MGHRA, CDR2 YSYEKL. Trimming at V came to 4 bases and at J to 2 bases, leaving 8 bases not matched to a gene. The CDR3 is 16 residues long. This TCR was sampled from a woman between 55 and 75 years old who had recovered from COVID-19. The rearrangement joins TRBV4-1 to TRBJ1-5; 7 bases line up with TRBD1. The sample consisted of PBMCs or T cells enriched from blood (not recorded which). CDR3 residues: CASSPRDSLGNQPQHF. CDR3 coding DNA: TGCGCCAGCAGCCCCAGGGACAGTTTGGGCAATCAGCCCCAGCATTTT.